Listed here are 10 T cell receptor beta chains from one sample, sequenced in a study of T cell responses to AZD1222 COVID-19 vaccine. The table came from immunoSEQ multiplex PCR; TCRdb's copy has only in-frame clones and leaves some out. The sample contains more than 100,000 clones, more than 85% of which appear only once. This specimen was peripheral blood, taken on day 0 of AZD1222 vaccination. The receptor source for this set is an adult in good health.

J is TRBJ2-4 and V is TRBV19; TRBD1 matches 7 bases. Losses at the gene ends were 6 bases for V and 2 bases for J; bases not matched to a gene: 10. The germline CDR1 and CDR2 sequences are LNHDA and SQIVND (reference sequence). The CDR3 is 16 residues long. CDR3 region: CASRSGDSVTKNIQYF. The CDR3 DNA sequence: TGTGCCAGTAGGTCAGGGGACAGTGTTACCAAAAACATTCAGTACTTC. The whole variable domain, remainder taken from reference TRBV19 and TRBJ2-4, is DGGITQSPKYLFRKEGQNVTLSCEQNLNHDAMYWYRQDPGQGLRLIYYSQIVNDFQKGDIAEGYSVSREKKESFPLTVTSAQKNPTAFYLCASRSGDSVTKNIQYFGAGTRLSVL.

The chain combines TRBV7-2 with TRBJ2-7; D could derive from TRBD1 or TRBD2 (5 bases each). Between the trimmed V and J ends, which lost 1 base and 1 base, there was a span of 14 bases. The length of the CDR3 is 16 residues. Germline V CDR1 and CDR2: SGHTA, FQGNSA. CDR3 loop: CASSLVGMGESYEQYF. CDR3 DNA: TGTGCCAGCAGCTTAGTTGGCATGGGGGAGTCCTACGAGCAGTACTTC.

This clone was seen a single time. V gene TRBV5-1 combines with J gene TRBJ1-4; TRBD1 might be the D (5 bases). Trimming left V 6 bases short and J 8 bases short, with 17 bases between. This CDR3 comprises 14 residues. Germline V gene data show CDR1 as SGHRS and CDR2 as YFSETQ. CDR3 region: CASKRGSENEKLFF. CDR3 sequence (DNA): TGCGCCAGCAAACGGGGGTCGGAAAACGAAAAACTGTTTTTT.

This clone was seen just once. J is TRBJ2-1 and V is TRBV29-1; D is unresolved. V was clipped by 0 bases and J by 8 bases, with 8 bases between them. Germline-derived CDR1 and CDR2 are SQVTM and ANQGSEA. The CDR3 covers 12 residues. This chain's CDR3 is CSVEDSSDEQFF. In DNA, the CDR3 is TGCAGCGTTGAAGATAGTTCGGATGAGCAGTTCTTC.

A few counts support this clone. The V and J genes are TRBV30 and TRBJ1-2; possibly TRBD1 for D (5 bases). This CDR3 has 14 residues. The germline V and J ends were trimmed by 0 bases and 8 bases, with 16 bases remaining between them. The germline V gene encodes CDR1 GTSNPN and CDR2 SVGIG (reference sequence). The CDR3 DNA reads as TGTGCCTGGAGTGTGGGGACCACCACGAGAGGCTACACCTTC. It yields the protein CAWSVGTTTRGYTF.

This chain links TRBV7-3 with TRBJ2-1; D remains unclear. CDR3 size: 13 residues. Looked up from germline, CDR1 is SGHTA and CDR2 is FQGTGA. V lost 2 bases and J lost 5, with 7 bases in between. This CDR3 is CASSLAPNNEQFF. CDR3 sequence (DNA): TGTGCCAGCAGCTTAGCACCCAACAATGAGCAGTTCTTC.

CDR3 protein: CASSLRRPYSNQPQHF. The CDR3 nucleotides read TGTGCCAGCAGTTTACGCAGACCCTATAGCAATCAGCCCCAGCATTTT. The chain recombines TRBV27 with TRBJ1-5; no clear D. Deletions cut 2 bases from V and 0 bases from J, with 11 bases between. CDR1 MNHEY and CDR2 SMNVEV come from the germline V gene (reference sequence). This CDR3 has 16 amino acids.

The chain employs TRBV30 and TRBJ1-4; no definite D call. V was shortened by 0 bases and J by 7 bases, with 9 bases between the two germline ends. Germline CDR1 is GTSNPN and CDR2 is SVGIG (reference sequence). The CDR3 covers 13 residues. The CDR3 here is CAWSVHGGEKLFF. CDR3 DNA: TGTGCCTGGAGTGTACATGGAGGTGAAAAACTGTTTTTT.

The V and J genes are TRBV7-9 and TRBJ2-7; tentative D call: TRBD1 (6 bases). The CDR3 totals 14 residues. CDR1 is SEHNR and CDR2 is FQNEAQ in the germline V gene (reference sequence). Trimming shortened V by 5 bases and J by 0 bases, and 11 bases separated the two germline ends. For the CDR3, the DNA is TGTGCCAGCAGCCCCTGGACAGTCTCCTACGAGCAGTACTTC. Amino acid sequence: CASSPWTVSYEQYF.

This chain links TRBV20-1 with TRBJ2-5; 8 nucleotides line up with TRBD2. This CDR3 spans 15 amino acids. Germline CDR1 reads DFQATT; CDR2 reads SNEGSKA (reference sequence). The J segment lost 1 base and the V segment lost 3 bases, leaving 7 bases of the junction unmatched. This CDR3 is CSASSLAGLQETQYF. CDR3 coding DNA: TGCAGTGCTAGTAGTCTAGCGGGTCTCCAAGAGACCCAGTACTTC.